Listed below are T cell receptor beta chains from one sample, sequenced in a study of shared clonotypes between healthy human individuals. Clones were read by immunoSEQ multiplex PCR, and TCRdb kept only the in-frame ones, dropping some. The sample shows about 750,000 clones, almost 95% of them seen only once. Sequenced: naive CD8+ T cells sorted from blood. These receptors came from a man in his thirties or forties in good health. CDR3s include the opening cysteine and the closing phenylalanine or tryptophan. A D gene is named only where the DNA matches it firmly. For some rows the clone size is stated as once, few or many, or as a class when expanded; others skip it.

TRBV15,-,TRBJ2-3,TRBD2,TGTGCCACCAGCACGGGGCGCGGGAGGATCGCTAGCACAGATACGCAGTATTTT,CATSTGRGRIASTDTQYF
TRBV6-5,-,TRBJ2-7,-,TGTGCCAGCAGTTACTCGAGGGGTTCCCACGAGCAGTACTTC,CASSYSRGSHEQYF
TRBV15,-,TRBJ2-1,-,TGTGCCACCAGCAGGGAGGACACCTACAATGAGCAGTTCTTC,CATSREDTYNEQFF
TRBV5-6,-,TRBJ2-7,-,TGTGCCAGCAGCCCCGGGCTTTCCTACGAGCAGTACTTC,CASSPGLSYEQYF
TRBV11-2,-,TRBJ2-7,-,TGTGCCAGCAGCTTATCCGGGAAGGACTACGAGCAGTACTTC,CASSLSGKDYEQYF
TRBV4-1,-,TRBJ2-1,-,TGCGCCAGCAGCCTTCTGGGACCGCCCTCCTACAATGAGCAGTTCTTC,CASSLLGPPSYNEQFF
TRBV5-6,-,TRBJ2-7,TRBD1,TGTGCCAGCAGCTCGAGGGGGTTTTGGGACAGGGCGTCCTACGAGCAGTACTTC,CASSSRGFWDRASYEQYF
TRBV13,once,TRBJ2-2,TRBD2,TGTGCCAGCAGCTTGCGTTCCAGCGGGGGCACCGGGGAGCTGTTTTTT,CASSLRSSGGTGELFF
TRBV11-2,-,TRBJ2-1,TRBD2,TGTGCCAGCAGCTTACTCAGCGGGAGGTCGACTGAGCAGTTCTTC,CASSLLSGRSTEQFF
TRBV28,few,TRBJ2-7,TRBD1,TGTGCCAGCAGTTTAAGTTTGTGGGGACAGGTATTTTCCTACGAGCAGTACTTC,CASSLSLWGQVFSYEQYF
TRBV5-5,once,TRBJ2-2,-,TGTGCCAGCAGCTTGGAGAGCCAGCCCGGGGAGCTGTTTTTT,CASSLESQPGELFF
TRBV29-1,-,TRBJ2-1,TRBD2,TGCAGCGTTGAAACGGCAAGGTGGGGGGGCTCCTACAATGAGCAGTTCTTC,CSVETARWGGSYNEQFF
TRBV5-8,-,TRBJ2-1,-,TGTGCCAGCAGCTTGATCCCGGGGGCCAGGGACAATGAGCAGTTCTTC,CASSLIPGARDNEQFF
TRBV10-2,-,TRBJ2-1,-,TGCGCCAGCAGTGACGTAGCGGATAACTACAATGAGCAGTTCTTC,CASSDVADNYNEQFF
TRBV10-3,-,TRBJ2-3,-,TGTGCCATCAGTGAGTCGGGGGGTCTTCTTGCGAAAGATACGCAGTATTTT,CAISESGGLLAKDTQYF
TRBV4-1,few,TRBJ1-4,TRBD1,TGCGCCAGCGGCAAGGACAGGGCGAATGAAAAACTGTTTTTT,CASGKDRANEKLFF
TRBV19,-,TRBJ1-2,TRBD1,TGTGCCAGTAGTAAATTTCTCTCGACAGGGGGTGGAACCTTC,CASSKFLSTGGGTF
TRBV27,-,TRBJ2-5,-,TGTGCCAGCAAGGCAGTCGCTCAGCAAGAGACCCAGTACTTC,CASKAVAQQETQYF
TRBV5-5,-,TRBJ2-7,-,TGTGCCAGCAGTTACGCCACAGGGACCTACGAGCAGTACTTC,CASSYATGTYEQYF
TRBV19,-,TRBJ2-7,TRBD2,TGTGCCAGTAGTATAACGGCGGGTAGCGGGAGGTCCTACGAGCAGTACTTC,CASSITAGSGRSYEQYF
TRBV4-1,once,TRBJ2-2,-,TGCGCCAGCAGCCAAGCAGATGTGCGGCGCGGCACCGGGGAGCTGTTTTTT,CASSQADVRRGTGELFF
TRBV28,-,TRBJ2-7,-,TGTGCCAGCAGTTCTATCCCGGGCGGCGAAAGCTCCTACGAGCAGTACTTC,CASSSIPGGESSYEQYF
TRBV13,-,TRBJ2-7,TRBD2,TGTGCCAGCAGCTTACTAGCGGGGGCCTACGAGCAGTACTTC,CASSLLAGAYEQYF
TRBV6-5,-,TRBJ2-1,-,TGTGCCAGCAGTTACTCGCAGGGATACACCTACAATGAGCAGTTCTTC,CASSYSQGYTYNEQFF
TRBV27,-,TRBJ2-7,-,TGTGCCAGCGAGATCCAGGAAAAGCTGCGCGAGCAGTACTTC,CASEIQEKLREQYF
TRBV5-1,-,TRBJ2-1,-,TGCGCCAGCAGCTTGTTACAACGGGGCCTGAATGAGCAGTTCTTC,CASSLLQRGLNEQFF
TRBV27,-,TRBJ2-7,TRBD1,TGTGCCAGCCGACAGGGCCCCGAGCAGTACTTC,CASRQGPEQYF
TRBV2,-,TRBJ2-7,-,TGTGCCAGCAGTCAGCGGAACTCCTACGAGCAGTACTTC,CASSQRNSYEQYF
TRBV7-9,-,TRBJ2-7,-,TGTGCCAGCAGCCGGATGTCCCATCCCTACGAGCAGTACTTC,CASSRMSHPYEQYF
TRBV15,once,TRBJ2-5,-,TGTGCCACCAGCAGCCTCGGGACGCGGGAGACCCAGTACTTC,CATSSLGTRETQYF
TRBV28,-,TRBJ2-1,-,TGTGCCAGCAGTTCTCGCTTCAAAGGTTCCTACAATGAGCAGTTCTTC,CASSSRFKGSYNEQFF
TRBV28,-,TRBJ1-2,TRBD1,TGTGCCAGCAGTCCTCCCGGGGACAGAGCTTTCTATGGCTACACCTTC,CASSPPGDRAFYGYTF
TRBV7-9,-,TRBJ2-1,TRBD2,TGTGCCAGCAGCTTCGGGACTAGCGGGGTTTACAATGAGCAGTTCTTC,CASSFGTSGVYNEQFF
TRBV4-1,-,TRBJ2-1,-,TGCGCCAGCAGCCTAAGCGGGTCTAATGAGCAGTTCTTC,CASSLSGSNEQFF
TRBV27,-,TRBJ2-5,-,TGTGCCAGCAGTTTAGGGTGGGGCTCCGGGGAGACCCAGTACTTC,CASSLGWGSGETQYF
TRBV9,-,TRBJ2-1,TRBD2,TGTGCCAGCAGCGTAAGCGGGGGATACAATGAGCAGTTCTTC,CASSVSGGYNEQFF
TRBV4-1,-,TRBJ2-7,TRBD2,TGCGCCAGCAGCTCCCCCGGGGGGACGGTCTCCTACGAGCAGTACTTC,CASSSPGGTVSYEQYF